This T cell receptor (beta chain) is from a study of blood T cell repertoires in COVID-19. In the study overall: Sources were T cells, B-cell-depleted T cells, or PBMCs; the material itself was cDNA or gDNA.

Using immunoSEQ multiplex PCR, the repertoire was profiled, and TCRdb retains in-frame clones only, with some absent. The sample has 93,000 or so clones; roughly 90% are singletons. The CDR3 sequence is 16 residues long. Germline lookup yields CDR1 LGHDT and CDR2 YNNKEL (reference sequence). J gave up 0 bases and V 4 bases, and 6 bases lay outside the gene matches. This sequence joins TRBV3-1 (or the pseudogene TRBV3-2) and TRBJ1-3; the match to TRBD1 covers 7 bases. The specimen sequenced was peripheral blood. This clonotype originated in an older woman with acute or convalescent COVID-19. Here the CDR3 DNA reads TGTGCCAGCAGCCCTACAGGGGTGGACTCTGGAAACACCATATATTTT. It specifies CASSPTGVDSGNTIYF.